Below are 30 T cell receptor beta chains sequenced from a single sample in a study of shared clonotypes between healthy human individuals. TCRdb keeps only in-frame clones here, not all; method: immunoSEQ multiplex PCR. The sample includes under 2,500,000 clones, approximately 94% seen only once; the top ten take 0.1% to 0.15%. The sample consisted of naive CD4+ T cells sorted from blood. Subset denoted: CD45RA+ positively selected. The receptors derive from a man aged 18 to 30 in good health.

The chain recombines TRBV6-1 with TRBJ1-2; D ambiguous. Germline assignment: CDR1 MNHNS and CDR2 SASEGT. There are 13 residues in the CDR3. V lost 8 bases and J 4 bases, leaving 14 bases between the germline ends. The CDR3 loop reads CASPPNSGYGYTF. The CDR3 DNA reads TGTGCCAGCCCCCCCAACAGCGGCTATGGCTACACCTTC.

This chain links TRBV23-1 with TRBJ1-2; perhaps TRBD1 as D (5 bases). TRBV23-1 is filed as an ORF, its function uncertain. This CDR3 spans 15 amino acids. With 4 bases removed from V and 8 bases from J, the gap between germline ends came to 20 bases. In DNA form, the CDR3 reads TGCGCCAGCAGTCCCGGAGGCGGGGGTTCGGAGGGCTACACCTTC. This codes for CASSPGGGGSEGYTF.

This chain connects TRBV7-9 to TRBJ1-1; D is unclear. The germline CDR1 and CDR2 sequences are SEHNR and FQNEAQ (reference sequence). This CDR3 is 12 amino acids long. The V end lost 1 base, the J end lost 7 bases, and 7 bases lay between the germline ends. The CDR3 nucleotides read TGTGCCAGCAGCTTAGTCCCAGTTGAAGCTTTCTTT. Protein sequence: CASSLVPVEAFF.

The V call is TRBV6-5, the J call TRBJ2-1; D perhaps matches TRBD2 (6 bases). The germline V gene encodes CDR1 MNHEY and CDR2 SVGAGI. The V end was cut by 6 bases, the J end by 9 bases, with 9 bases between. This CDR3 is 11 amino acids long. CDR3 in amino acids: CASRRDAEQFF. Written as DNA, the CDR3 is TGTGCCAGCAGGCGGGACGCTGAGCAGTTCTTC.

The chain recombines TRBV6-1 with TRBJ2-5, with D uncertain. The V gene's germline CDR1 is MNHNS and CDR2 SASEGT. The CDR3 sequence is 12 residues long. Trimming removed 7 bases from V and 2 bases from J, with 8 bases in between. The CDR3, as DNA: TGTGCCAGCACCTGGTGGCAAGAGACCCAGTACTTC. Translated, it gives CASTWWQETQYF.

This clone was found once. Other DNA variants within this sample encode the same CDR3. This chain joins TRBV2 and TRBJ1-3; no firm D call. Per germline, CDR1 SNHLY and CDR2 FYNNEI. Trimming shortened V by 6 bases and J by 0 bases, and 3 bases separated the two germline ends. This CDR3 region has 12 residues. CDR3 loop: CASRLSGNTIYF. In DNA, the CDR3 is TGTGCCAGCAGACTCTCTGGAAACACCATATATTTT. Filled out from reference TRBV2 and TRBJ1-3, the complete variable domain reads EPEVTQTPSHQVTQMGQEVILRCVPISNHLYFYWYRQILGQKVEFLVSFYNNEISEKSEIFDDQFSVERPDGSNFTLKIRSTKLEDSAMYFCASRLSGNTIYFGEGSWLTVV.

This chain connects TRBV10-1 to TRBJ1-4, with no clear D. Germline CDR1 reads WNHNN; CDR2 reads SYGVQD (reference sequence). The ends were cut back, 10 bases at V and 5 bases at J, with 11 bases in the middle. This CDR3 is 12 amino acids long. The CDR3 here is CANNEENEKLFF. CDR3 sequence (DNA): TGCGCCAATAACGAAGAGAATGAAAAACTGTTTTTT.

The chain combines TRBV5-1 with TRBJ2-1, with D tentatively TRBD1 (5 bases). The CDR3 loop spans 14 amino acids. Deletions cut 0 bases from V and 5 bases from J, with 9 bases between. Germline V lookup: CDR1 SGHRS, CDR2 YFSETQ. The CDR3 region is CASSLGQNNNEQFF. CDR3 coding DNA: TGCGCCAGCAGCTTGGGACAGAATAACAATGAGCAGTTCTTC.

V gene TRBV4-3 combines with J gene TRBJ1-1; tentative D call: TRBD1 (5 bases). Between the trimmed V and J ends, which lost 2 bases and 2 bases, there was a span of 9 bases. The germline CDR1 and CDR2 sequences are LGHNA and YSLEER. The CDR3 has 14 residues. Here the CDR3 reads CASSQTGGNTEAFF. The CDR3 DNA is TGCGCCAGCAGCCAAACCGGGGGTAACACTGAAGCTTTCTTT.

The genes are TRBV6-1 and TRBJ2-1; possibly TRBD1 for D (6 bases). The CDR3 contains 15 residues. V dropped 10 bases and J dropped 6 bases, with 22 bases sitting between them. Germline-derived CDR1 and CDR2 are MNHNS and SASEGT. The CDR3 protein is CATILGTRWGNEQFF. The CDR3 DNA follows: TGTGCCACCATCCTCGGGACACGATGGGGCAATGAGCAGTTCTTC.

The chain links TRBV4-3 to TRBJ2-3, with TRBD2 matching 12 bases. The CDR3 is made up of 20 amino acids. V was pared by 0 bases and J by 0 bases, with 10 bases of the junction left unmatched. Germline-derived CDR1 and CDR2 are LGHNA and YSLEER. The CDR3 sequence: CASSQDLGLAGNPSTDTQYF. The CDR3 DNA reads TGCGCCAGCAGCCAAGATTTAGGACTAGCGGGAAACCCTAGCACAGATACGCAGTATTTT.

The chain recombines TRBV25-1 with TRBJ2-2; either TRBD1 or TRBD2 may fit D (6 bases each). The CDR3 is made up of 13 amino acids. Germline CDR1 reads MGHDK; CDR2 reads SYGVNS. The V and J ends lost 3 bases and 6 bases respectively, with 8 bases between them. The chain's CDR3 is CASSDRGAGELFF. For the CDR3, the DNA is TGTGCCAGCAGTGATAGGGGGGCCGGGGAGCTGTTTTTT.

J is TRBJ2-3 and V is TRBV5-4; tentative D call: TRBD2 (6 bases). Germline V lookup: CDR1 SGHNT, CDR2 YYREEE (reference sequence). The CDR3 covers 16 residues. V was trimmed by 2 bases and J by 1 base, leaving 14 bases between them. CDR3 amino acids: CASSLKLAEGTDTQYF. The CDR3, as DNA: TGTGCCAGCAGCTTAAAACTAGCCGAGGGCACAGATACGCAGTATTTT.

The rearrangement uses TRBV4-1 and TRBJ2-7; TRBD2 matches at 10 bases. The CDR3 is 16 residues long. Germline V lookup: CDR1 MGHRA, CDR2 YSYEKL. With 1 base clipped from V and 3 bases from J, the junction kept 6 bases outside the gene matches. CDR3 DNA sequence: TGCGCCAGCAGCCAAGGTCTAGCGGGGGTGATCTACGAGCAGTACTTC. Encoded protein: CASSQGLAGVIYEQYF.

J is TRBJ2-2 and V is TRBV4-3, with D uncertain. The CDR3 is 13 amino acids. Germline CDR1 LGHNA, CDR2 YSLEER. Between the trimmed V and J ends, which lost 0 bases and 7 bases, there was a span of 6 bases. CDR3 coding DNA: TGCGCCAGCAGCCAAGATCGGGTCGGGGAGCTGTTTTTT. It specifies CASSQDRVGELFF.

CDR3 in amino acids: CASSLPGQGSDEQYF. CDR3 DNA: TGTGCCAGCAGCCTACCGGGACAGGGTTCCGACGAGCAGTACTTC. J is TRBJ2-7 and V is TRBV28; TRBD1 aligns across 9 bases. Looked up from germline, CDR1 is MDHEN and CDR2 is SYDVKM. V trimming: 6 bases; J trimming: 5 bases; junction bases outside the gene matches: 11. The CDR3 spans 15 residues. The complete variable domain, with remaining parts taken from reference TRBV28 and TRBJ2-7, reads DVKVTQSSRYLVKRTGEKVFLECVQDMDHENMFWYRQDPGLGLRLIYFSYDVKMKEKGDIPEGYSVSREKKERFSLILESASTNQTSMYLCASSLPGQGSDEQYFGPGTRLTVT.

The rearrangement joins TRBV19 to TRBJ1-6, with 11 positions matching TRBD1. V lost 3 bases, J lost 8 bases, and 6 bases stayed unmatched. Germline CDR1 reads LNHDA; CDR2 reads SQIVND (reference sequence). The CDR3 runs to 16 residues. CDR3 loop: CASSIEGTGGDSPLHF. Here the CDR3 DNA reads TGTGCCAGTAGTATTGAGGGGACAGGGGGTGATTCACCCCTCCACTTT.

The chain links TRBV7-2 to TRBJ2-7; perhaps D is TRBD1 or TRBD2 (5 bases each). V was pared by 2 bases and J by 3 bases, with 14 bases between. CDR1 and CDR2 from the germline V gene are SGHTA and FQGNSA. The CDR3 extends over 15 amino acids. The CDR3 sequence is CASSLYGGDLYEQYF. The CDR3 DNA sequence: TGTGCCAGCAGCTTATATGGGGGAGACCTCTACGAGCAGTACTTC.

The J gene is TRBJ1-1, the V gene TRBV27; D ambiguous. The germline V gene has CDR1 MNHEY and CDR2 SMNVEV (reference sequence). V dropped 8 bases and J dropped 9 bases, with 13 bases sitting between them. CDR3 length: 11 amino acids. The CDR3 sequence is CASAGFQQAFF. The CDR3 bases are TGTGCCAGCGCGGGGTTCCAACAAGCTTTCTTT.

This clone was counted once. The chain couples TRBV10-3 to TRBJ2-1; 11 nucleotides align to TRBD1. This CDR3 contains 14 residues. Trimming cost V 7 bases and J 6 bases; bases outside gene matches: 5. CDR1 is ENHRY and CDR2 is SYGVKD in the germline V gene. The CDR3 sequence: CAITSGQGANEQFF. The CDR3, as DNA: TGTGCCATCACCTCCGGACAGGGGGCCAATGAGCAGTTCTTC.

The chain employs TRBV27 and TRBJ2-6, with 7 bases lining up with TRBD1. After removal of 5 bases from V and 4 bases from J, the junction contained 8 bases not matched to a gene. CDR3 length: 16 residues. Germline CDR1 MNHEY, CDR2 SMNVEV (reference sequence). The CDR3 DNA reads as TGTGCCAGCAGTCCGCAAGGGGGCCTAGGGGCCAACGTCCTGACTTTC. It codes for CASSPQGGLGANVLTF. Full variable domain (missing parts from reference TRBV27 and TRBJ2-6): EAQVTQNPRYLITVTGKKLTVTCSQNMNHEYMSWYRQDPGLGLRQIYYSMNVEVTDKGDVPEGYKVSRKEKRNFPLILESPSPNQTSLYFCASSPQGGLGANVLTFGAGSRLTVL.

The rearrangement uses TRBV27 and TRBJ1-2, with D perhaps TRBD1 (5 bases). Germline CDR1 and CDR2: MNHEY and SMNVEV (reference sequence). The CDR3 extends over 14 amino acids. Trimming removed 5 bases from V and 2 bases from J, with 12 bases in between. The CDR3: CASSGTSSNYGYTF. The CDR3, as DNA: TGTGCCAGCAGTGGGACCAGCTCAAACTATGGCTACACCTTC.

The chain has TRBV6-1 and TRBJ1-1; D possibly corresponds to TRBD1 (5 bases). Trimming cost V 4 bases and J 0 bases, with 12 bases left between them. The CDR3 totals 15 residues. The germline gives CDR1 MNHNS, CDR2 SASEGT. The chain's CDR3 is CASSGRGTVNTEAFF. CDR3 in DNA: TGTGCCAGCAGTGGGAGGGGCACCGTGAACACTGAAGCTTTCTTT.

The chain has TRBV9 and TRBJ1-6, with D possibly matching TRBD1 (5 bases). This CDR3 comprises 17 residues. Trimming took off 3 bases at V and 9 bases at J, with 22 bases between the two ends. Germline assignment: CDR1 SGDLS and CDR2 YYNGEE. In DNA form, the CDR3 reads TGTGCCAGCAGCGACCAGGCCGGGGCCTCATTTGGTTCACCCCTCCACTTT. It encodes CASSDQAGASFGSPLHF. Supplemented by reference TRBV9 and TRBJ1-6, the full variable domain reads DSGVTQTPKHLITATGQRVTLRCSPRSGDLSVYWYQQSLDQGLQFLIQYYNGEERAKGNILERFSAQQFPDLHSELNLSSLELGDSALYFCASSDQAGASFGSPLHFGNGTRLTVT.

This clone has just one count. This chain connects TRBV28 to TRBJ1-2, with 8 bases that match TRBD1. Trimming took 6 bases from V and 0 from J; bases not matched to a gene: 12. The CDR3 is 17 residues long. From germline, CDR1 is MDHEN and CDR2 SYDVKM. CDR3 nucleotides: TGTGCCAGCAGAAGCCAGGGGGCCACGTTAGCTAACTATGGCTACACCTTC. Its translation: CASRSQGATLANYGYTF.

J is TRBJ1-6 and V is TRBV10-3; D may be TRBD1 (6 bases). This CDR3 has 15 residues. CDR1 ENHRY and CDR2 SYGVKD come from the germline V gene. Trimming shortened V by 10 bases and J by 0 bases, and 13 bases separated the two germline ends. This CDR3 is CATNRESSYNSPLHF. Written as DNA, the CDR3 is TGTGCCACCAACAGGGAGAGCTCCTATAATTCACCCCTCCACTTT.

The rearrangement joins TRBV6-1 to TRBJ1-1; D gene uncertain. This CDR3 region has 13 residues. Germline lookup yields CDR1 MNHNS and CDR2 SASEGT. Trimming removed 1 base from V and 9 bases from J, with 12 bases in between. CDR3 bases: TGTGCCAGCAGTGAAGGGGAGCGGCAGAAAGCTTTCTTT. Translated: CASSEGERQKAFF.

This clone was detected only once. DNA for the CDR3: TGTGCCAGCAGCTCCCGGGGACCCACTGAAGCTTTCTTT. This gives the protein CASSSRGPTEAFF. The V and J genes are TRBV5-4 and TRBJ1-1, with a tentative D call TRBD1 (5 bases). This CDR3 is built from 13 residues. In germline, CDR1 is SGHNT, CDR2 YYREEE (reference sequence). The V end was cut by 3 bases, the J end by 4 bases, with 10 bases between.

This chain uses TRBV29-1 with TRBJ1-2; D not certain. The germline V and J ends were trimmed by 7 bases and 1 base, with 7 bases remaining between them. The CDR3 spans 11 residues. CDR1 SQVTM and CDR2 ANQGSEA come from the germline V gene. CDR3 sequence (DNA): TGCAGCGGCAGGATTAACTATGGCTACACCTTC. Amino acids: CSGRINYGYTF.

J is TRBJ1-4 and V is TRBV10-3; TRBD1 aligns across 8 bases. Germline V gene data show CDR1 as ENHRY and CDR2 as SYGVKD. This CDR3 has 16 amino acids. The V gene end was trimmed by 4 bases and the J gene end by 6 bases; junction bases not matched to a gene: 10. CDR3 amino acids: CAISGSTGTGDEKLFF. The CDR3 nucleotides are TGTGCCATCAGTGGTAGTACCGGGACAGGCGATGAAAAACTGTTTTTT.